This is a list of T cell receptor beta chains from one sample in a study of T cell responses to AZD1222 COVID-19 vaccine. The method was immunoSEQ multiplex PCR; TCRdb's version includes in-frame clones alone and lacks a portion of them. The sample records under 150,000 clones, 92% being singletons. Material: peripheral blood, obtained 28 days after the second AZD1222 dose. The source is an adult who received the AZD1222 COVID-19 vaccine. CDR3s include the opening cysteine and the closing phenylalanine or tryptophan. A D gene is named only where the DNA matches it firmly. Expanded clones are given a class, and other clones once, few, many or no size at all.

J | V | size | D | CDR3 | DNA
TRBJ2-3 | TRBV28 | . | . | CASSLGGDTQYF | TGTGCCAGCAGTTTGGGAGGAGATACGCAGTATTTT
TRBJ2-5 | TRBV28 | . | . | CATNRVKWQTQYF | TGTGCCACCAACAGGGTGAAATGGCAGACCCAGTACTTC
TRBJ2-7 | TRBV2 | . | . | CASRWSNYEQYF | TGTGCCAGCCGGTGGAGCAACTACGAGCAGTACTTC
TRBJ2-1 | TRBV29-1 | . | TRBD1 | CSVVTRDRGFIEQFF | TGCAGCGTTGTCACCCGGGACAGGGGGTTCATTGAGCAGTTCTTC
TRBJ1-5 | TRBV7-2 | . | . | CASSLKGIGQPQHF | TGTGCCAGCAGCTTAAAAGGGATCGGTCAGCCCCAGCATTTT
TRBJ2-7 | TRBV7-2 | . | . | CASSLDWTTNNEQYF | TGTGCCAGCAGCTTAGACTGGACCACCAATAACGAGCAGTACTTC
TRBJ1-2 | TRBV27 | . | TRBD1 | CASRPGQGGGYTF | TGTGCCAGCCGGCCGGGACAGGGTGGTGGCTACACCTTC
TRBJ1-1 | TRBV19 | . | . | CASSKINTEAFF | TGTGCCAGTAGCAAAATTAACACTGAAGCTTTCTTT
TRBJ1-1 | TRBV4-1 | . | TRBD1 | CASSHPPNRGGDSTEAFF | TGCGCCAGCAGCCACCCTCCCAACAGGGGGGGGGACAGCACTGAAGCTTTCTTT
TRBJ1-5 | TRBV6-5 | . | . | CATTEGNSNQPQHF | TGTGCCACCACGGAGGGGAACAGCAATCAGCCCCAGCATTTT
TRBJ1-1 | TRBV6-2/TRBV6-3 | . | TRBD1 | CASSFTGVTEAFF | TGTGCCAGCAGCTTTACAGGGGTCACTGAAGCTTTCTTT
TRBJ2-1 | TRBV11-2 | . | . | CASSLGGEREFF | TGTGCCAGCAGCTTAGGCGGTGAGAGGGAGTTCTTC
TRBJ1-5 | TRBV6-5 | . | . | CANGEQPQHF | TGTGCCAACGGGGAACAGCCCCAGCATTTT
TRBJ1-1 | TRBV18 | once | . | CASSLGQNTEAFF | TGTGCCAGCTCCCTTGGACAGAACACTGAAGCTTTCTTT
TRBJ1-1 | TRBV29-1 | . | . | CSVGENTEAFF | TGCAGCGTTGGGGAGAACACTGAAGCTTTCTTT
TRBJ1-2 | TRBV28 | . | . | CASRPSTPSNYGYTF | TGTGCCAGCAGGCCCTCGACACCCTCTAACTATGGCTACACCTTC
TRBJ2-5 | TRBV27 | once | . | CASSYSRIQETQYF | TGTGCCAGCAGTTATAGTCGGATCCAAGAGACCCAGTACTTC
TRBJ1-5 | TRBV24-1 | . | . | CATSYDGNQPQHF | TGTGCCACCAGTTACGACGGCAATCAGCCCCAGCATTTT
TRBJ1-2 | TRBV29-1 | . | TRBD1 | CSVEEGQGSGYTF | TGCAGCGTTGAAGAGGGACAGGGGTCAGGCTACACCTTC
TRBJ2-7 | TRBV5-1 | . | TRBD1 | CASRAGTGAYEQYF | TGCGCCAGCCGGGCCGGGACAGGGGCCTACGAGCAGTACTTC
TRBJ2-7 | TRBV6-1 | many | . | CASSEGGSLSSYEQYF | TGTGCCAGCAGTGAAGGGGGCAGTCTCAGCTCCTACGAGCAGTACTTC
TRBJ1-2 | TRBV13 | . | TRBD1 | CASSLDRDRVFGDYGYTF | TGTGCCAGCAGCTTGGACCGGGACAGGGTGTTCGGCGACTATGGCTACACCTTC
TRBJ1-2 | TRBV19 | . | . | CASSIGQVFYGYTF | TGTGCCAGTAGTATCGGTCAGGTCTTCTATGGCTACACCTTC
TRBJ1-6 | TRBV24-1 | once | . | CATSDSSSYNSPLHF | TGTGCCACCAGTGACTCGAGCTCCTATAATTCACCCCTCCACTTT
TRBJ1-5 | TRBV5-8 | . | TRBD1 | CASSPGQGAGNQPQHF | TGTGCCAGCAGCCCCGGACAGGGGGCTGGCAATCAGCCCCAGCATTTT
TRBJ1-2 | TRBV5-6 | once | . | CASSPRAYGYTF | TGTGCCAGCAGCCCAAGGGCGTATGGCTACACCTTC
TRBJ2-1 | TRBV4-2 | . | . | CASSQYGAGEQFF | TGTGCCAGCAGCCAATACGGGGCGGGTGAGCAGTTCTTC
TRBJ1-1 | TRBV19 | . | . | CASIENAEAFF | TGTGCCAGTATCGAGAACGCTGAAGCTTTCTTT
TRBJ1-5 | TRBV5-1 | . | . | CASSLEGGDYQPQHF | TGCGCCAGCAGCTTGGAAGGGGGTGACTATCAGCCCCAGCATTTT
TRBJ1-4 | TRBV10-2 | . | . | CATRERENEKLFF | TGCGCCACCAGGGAGAGGGAAAATGAAAAACTGTTTTTT
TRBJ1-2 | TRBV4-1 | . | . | CASSQSESSYGYTF | TGCGCCAGCAGCCAGTCAGAATCGAGCTATGGCTACACCTTC
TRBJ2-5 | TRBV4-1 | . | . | CASSQGAGEETQYF | TGCGCCAGCAGCCAAGGGGCAGGGGAAGAGACCCAGTACTTC
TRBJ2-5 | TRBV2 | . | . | CASSGGYRVETQYF | TGTGCCAGCAGTGGGGGGTACAGGGTGGAGACCCAGTACTTC
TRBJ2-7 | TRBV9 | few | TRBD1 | CASSSSTGTGATEQYF | TGTGCCAGCAGCTCCAGCACCGGGACAGGGGCAACCGAGCAGTACTTC
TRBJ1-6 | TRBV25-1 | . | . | CASSPDADNSPLHF | TGTGCCAGCAGCCCGGACGCCGATAATTCACCCCTCCACTTT
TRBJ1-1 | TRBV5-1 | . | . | CASSFTGRGNTEAFF | TGCGCCAGCAGCTTCACGGGGAGGGGGAACACTGAAGCTTTCTTT
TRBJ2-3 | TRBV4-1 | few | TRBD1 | CASSKQGANTDTQYF | TGCGCCAGCAGCAAACAGGGGGCAAACACAGATACGCAGTATTTT
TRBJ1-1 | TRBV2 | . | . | CASSEGRLNTEAFF | TGTGCCAGCAGTGAAGGCCGCCTGAACACTGAAGCTTTCTTT
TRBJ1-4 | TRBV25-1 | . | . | CASSESPQGTNEKLFF | TGTGCCAGCAGTGAATCTCCACAGGGAACTAATGAAAAACTGTTTTTT
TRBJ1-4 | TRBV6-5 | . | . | CASGVMEGEKLFF | TGTGCCAGCGGGGTGATGGAGGGGGAAAAACTGTTTTTT
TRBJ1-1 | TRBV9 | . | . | CASSVEGGHTEAFF | TGTGCCAGCAGCGTAGAAGGGGGTCACACTGAAGCTTTCTTT
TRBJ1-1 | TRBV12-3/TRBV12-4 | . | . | CASSLGTRGEAFF | TGTGCCAGCAGTTTAGGGACTCGGGGTGAAGCTTTCTTT
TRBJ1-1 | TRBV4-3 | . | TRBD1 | CASSHRGQVDEAFF | TGCGCCAGCAGCCACAGAGGACAGGTAGATGAAGCTTTCTTT
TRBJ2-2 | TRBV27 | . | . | CASRRRAGAPGELFF | TGTGCCAGCAGGCGACGTGCGGGGGCCCCCGGGGAGCTGTTTTTT
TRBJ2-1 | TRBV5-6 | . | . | CASSLVTTGAYNEQFF | TGTGCCAGCAGCTTGGTTACGACAGGCGCTTACAATGAGCAGTTCTTC
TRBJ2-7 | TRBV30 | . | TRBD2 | CAWSVTSGGSYEQYF | TGTGCCTGGAGTGTAACTAGCGGGGGGTCCTACGAGCAGTACTTC
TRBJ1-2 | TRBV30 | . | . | CAWSVRPNNYGYTF | TGTGCCTGGAGTGTAAGACCGAATAACTATGGCTACACCTTC
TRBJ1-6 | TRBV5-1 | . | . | CASSFTSGTTSGSPLHF | TGCGCCAGCAGCTTTACCTCCGGGACAACCAGTGGCTCACCCCTCCACTTT
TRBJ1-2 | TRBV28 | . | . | CASRLDGIGTTYGYTF | TGTGCCAGCAGACTGGACGGTATAGGAACGACCTATGGCTACACCTTC
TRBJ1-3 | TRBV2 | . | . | CASSVVQGSGNTIYF | TGTGCCAGCAGTGTGGTCCAGGGCTCTGGAAACACCATATATTTT
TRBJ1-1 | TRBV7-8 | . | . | CASSLEGRNTEAFF | TGTGCCAGCAGCTTAGAGGGGCGCAACACTGAAGCTTTCTTT
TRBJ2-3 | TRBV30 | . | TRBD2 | CAWSRTSGGTDTQYF | TGTGCCTGGAGCCGGACTAGCGGGGGCACAGATACGCAGTATTTT
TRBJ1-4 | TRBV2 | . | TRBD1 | CASIDGTGDEKLFF | TGTGCCAGCATCGACGGGACAGGGGATGAAAAACTGTTTTTT
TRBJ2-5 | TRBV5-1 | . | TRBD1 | CASSESGQLETQYF | TGCGCCAGCAGCGAGTCGGGACAGTTAGAGACCCAGTACTTC